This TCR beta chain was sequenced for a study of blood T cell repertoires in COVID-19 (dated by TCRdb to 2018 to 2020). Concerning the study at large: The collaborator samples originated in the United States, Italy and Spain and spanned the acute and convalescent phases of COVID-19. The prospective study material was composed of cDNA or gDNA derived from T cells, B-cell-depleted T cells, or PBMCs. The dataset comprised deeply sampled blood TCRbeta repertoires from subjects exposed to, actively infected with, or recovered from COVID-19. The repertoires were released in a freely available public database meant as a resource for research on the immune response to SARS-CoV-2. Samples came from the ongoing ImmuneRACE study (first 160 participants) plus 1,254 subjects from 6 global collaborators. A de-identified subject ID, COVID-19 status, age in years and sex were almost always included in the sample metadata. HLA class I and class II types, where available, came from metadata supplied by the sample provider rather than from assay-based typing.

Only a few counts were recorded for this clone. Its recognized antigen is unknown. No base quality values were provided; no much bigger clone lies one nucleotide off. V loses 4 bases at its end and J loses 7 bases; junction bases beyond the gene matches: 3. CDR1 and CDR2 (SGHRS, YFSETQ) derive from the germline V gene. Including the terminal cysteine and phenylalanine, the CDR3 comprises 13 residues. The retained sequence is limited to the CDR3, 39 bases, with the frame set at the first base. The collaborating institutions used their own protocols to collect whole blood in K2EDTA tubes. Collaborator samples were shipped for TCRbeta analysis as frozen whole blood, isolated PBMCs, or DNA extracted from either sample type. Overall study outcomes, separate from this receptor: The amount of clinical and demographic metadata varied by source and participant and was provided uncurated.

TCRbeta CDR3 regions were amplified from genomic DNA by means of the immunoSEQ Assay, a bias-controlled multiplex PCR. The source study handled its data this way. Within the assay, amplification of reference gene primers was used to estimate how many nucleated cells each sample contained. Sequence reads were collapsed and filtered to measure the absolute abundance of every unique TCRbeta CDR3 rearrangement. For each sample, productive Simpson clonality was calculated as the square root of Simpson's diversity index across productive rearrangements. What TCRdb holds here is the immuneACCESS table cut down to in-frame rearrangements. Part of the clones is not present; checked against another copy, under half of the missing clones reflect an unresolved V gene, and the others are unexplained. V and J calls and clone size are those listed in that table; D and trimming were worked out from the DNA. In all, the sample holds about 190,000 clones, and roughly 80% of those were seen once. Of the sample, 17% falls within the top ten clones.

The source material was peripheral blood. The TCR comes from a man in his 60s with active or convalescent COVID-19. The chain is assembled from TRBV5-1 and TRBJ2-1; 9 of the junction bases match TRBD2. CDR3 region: CASSLTSGNEQFF. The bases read TGCGCCAGCAGCCTGACTAGCGGTAATGAGCAGTTCTTC.